The next 2 T cell receptor beta chains were all read from a single sample in a study of cytomegalovirus exposure and HLA in healthy donors. With 60 Vbeta and 13 Jbeta primers, the PCR was carried out. Generated by immunoSEQ multiplex PCR, the TCRdb table keeps only in-frame clones and is missing some. The table lists fewer than 200,000 clones, roughly 85% of them singletons. Sequences were obtained from PBMCs. The receptors derive from a middle-aged man in good health and CMV-seronegative.

This chain connects TRBV29-1 to TRBJ1-2; D is unresolved. The V gene's germline CDR1 is SQVTM and CDR2 ANQGSEA. The CDR3 covers 11 residues. The V gene lost 3 bases and the J gene lost 3 bases, with 5 bases spanning the gap. The CDR3 nucleotides read TGCAGCGTTGATGCGCACTATGGCTACACCTTC. Translated: CSVDAHYGYTF.

The rearrangement links TRBV5-4 to TRBJ1-3, with no clear D. CDR1 is SGHNT and CDR2 is YYREEE in the germline V gene (reference sequence). CDR3 length: 12 amino acids. Trimming cost V 2 bases and J 4 bases, with 4 bases left between them. The CDR3 region is CASSFGGNTIYF. The DNA of the CDR3 is TGTGCCAGCAGCTTTGGCGGAAACACCATATATTTT. Full variable domain (outside the CDR3, taken from reference TRBV5-4 and TRBJ1-3): ETGVTQSPTHLIKTRGQQVTLRCSSQSGHNTVSWYQQALGQGPQFIFQYYREEENGRGNFPPRFSGLQFPNYSSELNVNALELDDSALYLCASSFGGNTIYFGEGSWLTVV.